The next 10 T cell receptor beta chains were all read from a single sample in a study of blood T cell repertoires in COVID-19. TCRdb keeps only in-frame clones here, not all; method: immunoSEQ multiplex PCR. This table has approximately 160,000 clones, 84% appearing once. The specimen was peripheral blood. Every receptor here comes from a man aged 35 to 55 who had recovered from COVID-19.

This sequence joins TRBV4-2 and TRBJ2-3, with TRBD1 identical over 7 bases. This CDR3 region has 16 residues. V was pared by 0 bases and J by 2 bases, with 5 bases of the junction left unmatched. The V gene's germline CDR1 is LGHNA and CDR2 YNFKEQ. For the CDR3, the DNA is TGTGCCAGCAGCCAAGATAGGGGGACAGACACAGATACGCAGTATTTT. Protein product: CASSQDRGTDTDTQYF.

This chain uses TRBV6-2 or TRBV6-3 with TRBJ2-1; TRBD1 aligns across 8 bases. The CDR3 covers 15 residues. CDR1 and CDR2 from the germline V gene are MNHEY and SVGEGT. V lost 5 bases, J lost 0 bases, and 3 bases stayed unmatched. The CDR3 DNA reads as TGTGCCAGCAGTAAACAGGGGGACTCCTACAATGAGCAGTTCTTC. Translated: CASSKQGDSYNEQFF.

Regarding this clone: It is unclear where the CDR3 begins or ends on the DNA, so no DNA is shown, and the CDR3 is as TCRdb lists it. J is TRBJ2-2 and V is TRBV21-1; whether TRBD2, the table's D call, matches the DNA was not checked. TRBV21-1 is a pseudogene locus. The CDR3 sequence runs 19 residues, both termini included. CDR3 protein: CASSKCLWGSGSYTGELFF.

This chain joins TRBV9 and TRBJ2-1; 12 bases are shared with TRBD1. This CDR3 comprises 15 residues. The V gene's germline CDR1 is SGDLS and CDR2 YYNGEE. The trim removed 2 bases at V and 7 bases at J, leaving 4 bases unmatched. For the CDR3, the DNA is TGTGCCAGCAGCGTCCGGGACAGGGGGCAAAATGAGCAGTTCTTC. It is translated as CASSVRDRGQNEQFF.

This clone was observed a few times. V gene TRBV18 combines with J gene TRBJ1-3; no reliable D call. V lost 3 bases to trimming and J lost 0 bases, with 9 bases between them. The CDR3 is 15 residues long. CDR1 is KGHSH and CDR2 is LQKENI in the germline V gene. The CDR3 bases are TGTGCCAGCTCACCTGCCGGGGACTCTGGAAACACCATATATTTT. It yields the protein CASSPAGDSGNTIYF.

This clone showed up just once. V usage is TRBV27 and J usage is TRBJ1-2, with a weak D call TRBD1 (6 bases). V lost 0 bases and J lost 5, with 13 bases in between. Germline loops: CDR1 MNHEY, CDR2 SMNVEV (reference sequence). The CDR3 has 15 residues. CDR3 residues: CASSLSNQGNYGYTF. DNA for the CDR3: TGTGCCAGCAGTTTATCGAATCAGGGGAATTATGGCTACACCTTC.

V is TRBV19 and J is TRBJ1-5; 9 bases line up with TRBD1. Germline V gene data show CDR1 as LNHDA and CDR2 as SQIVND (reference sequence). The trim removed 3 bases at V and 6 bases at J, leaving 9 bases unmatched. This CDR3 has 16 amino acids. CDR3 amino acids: CASSILQQGASQPQHF. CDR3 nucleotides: TGTGCCAGTAGTATCCTCCAACAGGGGGCAAGTCAGCCCCAGCATTTT. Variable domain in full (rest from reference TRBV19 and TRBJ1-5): DGGITQSPKYLFRKEGQNVTLSCEQNLNHDAMYWYRQDPGQGLRLIYYSQIVNDFQKGDIAEGYSVSREKKESFPLTVTSAQKNPTAFYLCASSILQQGASQPQHFGDGTRLSIL.

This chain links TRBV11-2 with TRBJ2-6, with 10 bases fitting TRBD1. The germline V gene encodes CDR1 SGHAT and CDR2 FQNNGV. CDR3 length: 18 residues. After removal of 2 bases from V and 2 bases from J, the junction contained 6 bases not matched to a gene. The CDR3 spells CASSLWGTGAAGANVLTF. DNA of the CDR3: TGTGCCAGCAGCTTATGGGGGACAGGGGCGGCTGGGGCCAACGTCCTGACTTTC.

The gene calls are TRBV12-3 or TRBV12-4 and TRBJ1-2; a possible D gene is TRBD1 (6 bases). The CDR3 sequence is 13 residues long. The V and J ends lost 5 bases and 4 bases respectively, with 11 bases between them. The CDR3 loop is CASSPGAGYGYTF. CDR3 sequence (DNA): TGTGCCAGCAGTCCAGGGGCGGGCTATGGCTACACCTTC.

The CDR3 nucleotides read TGTGCCAGCTCACCAGGACAGGGCAGCGAAGGCTACACCTTC. Residues: CASSPGQGSEGYTF. The V call is TRBV18, the J call TRBJ1-2; TRBD1 matches 8 bases. CDR3 length: 14 residues. Germline CDR1 reads KGHSH; CDR2 reads LQKENI. The junction had 7 bases not matched to a gene; V was cut back by 2 bases and J by 8 bases.